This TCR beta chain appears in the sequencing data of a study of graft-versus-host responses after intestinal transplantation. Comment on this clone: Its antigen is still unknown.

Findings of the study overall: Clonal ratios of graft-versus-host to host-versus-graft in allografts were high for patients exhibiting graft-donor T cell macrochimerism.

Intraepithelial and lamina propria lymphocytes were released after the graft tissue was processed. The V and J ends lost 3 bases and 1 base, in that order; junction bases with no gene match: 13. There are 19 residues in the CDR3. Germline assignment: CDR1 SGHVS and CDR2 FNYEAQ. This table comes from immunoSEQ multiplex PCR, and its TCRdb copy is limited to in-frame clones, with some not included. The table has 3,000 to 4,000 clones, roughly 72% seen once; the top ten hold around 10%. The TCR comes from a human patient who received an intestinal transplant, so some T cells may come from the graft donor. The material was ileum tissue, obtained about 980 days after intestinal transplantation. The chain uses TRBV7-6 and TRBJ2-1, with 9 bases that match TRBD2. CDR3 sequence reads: CASSLVVGGGGASYNEQFF. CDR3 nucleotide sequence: TGTGCCAGCAGCTTGGTGGTTGGTGGCGGGGGGGCTTCCTACAATGAGCAGTTCTTC. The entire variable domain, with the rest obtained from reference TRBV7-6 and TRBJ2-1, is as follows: GAGVSQSPRYKVTKRGQDVALRCDPISGHVSLYWYRQALGQGPEFLTYFNYEAQQDKSGLPNDRFSAERPEGSISTLTIQRTEQRDSAMYRCASSLVVGGGGASYNEQFFGPGTRLTVL.